The present entry profiles one T cell receptor (beta chain) with its context. The data originate from a study of CD8+ T cells in alopecia areata. The CDR3 contains 16 residues. The V and J ends lost 0 bases and 1 base, in that order; junction bases with no gene match: 5. The germline V gene has CDR1 MNHNS and CDR2 SASEGT. Patients with alopecia areata provided lesional scalp punch biopsies as well as peripheral blood. Extracted from the samples, RNA was reverse transcribed into cDNA to serve as the sequencing template. Sequencing was performed with immunoSEQ multiplex PCR; in TCRdb, only in-frame clones are kept and a portion is missing. The table has about 170,000 clones, less than 75% seen once; the top ten hold approximately 10%.

This receptor was identified in a human donor with alopecia areata. The specimen was CD8+ T cells sorted from blood, collected at week 0. This chain joins TRBV6-1 and TRBJ2-5; 7 nucleotides align to TRBD1. The CDR3 is CASSEAQQGIQETQYF. The CDR3 DNA reads TGTGCCAGCAGTGAAGCACAACAGGGGATCCAAGAGACCCAGTACTTC.